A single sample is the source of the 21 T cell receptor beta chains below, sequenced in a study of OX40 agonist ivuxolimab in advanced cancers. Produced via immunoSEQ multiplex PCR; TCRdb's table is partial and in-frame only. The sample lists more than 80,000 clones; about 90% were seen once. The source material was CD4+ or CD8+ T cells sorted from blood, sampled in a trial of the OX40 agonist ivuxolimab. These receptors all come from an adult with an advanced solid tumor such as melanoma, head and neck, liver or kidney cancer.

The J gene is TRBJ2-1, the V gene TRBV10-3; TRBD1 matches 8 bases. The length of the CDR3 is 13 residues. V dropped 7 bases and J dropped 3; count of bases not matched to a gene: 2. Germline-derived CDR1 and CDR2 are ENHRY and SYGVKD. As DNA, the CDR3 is TGTGCCATCACCGGACAGGGCTACAATGAGCAGTTCTTC. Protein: CAITGQGYNEQFF.

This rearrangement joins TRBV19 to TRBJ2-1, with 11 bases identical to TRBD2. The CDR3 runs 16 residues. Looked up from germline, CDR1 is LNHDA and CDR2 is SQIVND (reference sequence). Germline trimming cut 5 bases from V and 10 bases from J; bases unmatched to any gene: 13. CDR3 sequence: CASSSETSGKPGEQFF. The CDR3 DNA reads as TGTGCCAGTAGTTCCGAGACTAGCGGGAAGCCAGGAGAGCAGTTCTTC.

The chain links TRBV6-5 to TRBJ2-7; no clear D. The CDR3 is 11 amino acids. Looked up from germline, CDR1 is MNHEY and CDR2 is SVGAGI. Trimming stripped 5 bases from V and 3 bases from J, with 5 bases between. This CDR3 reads CASSASYEQYF. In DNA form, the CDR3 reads TGTGCCAGCAGTGCCAGCTACGAGCAGTACTTC.

Written as DNA, the CDR3 is TGTGCCAGCTCCTCGGGGCCAGATACGCAGTATTTT. This codes for CASSSGPDTQYF. The J gene is TRBJ2-3, the V gene TRBV7-3; D may match TRBD1 or TRBD2 (5 bases each). The ends were cut back, 8 bases at V and 4 bases at J, with 10 bases in the middle. CDR1 is SGHTA and CDR2 is FQGTGA in the germline V gene. The CDR3 has 12 amino acids.

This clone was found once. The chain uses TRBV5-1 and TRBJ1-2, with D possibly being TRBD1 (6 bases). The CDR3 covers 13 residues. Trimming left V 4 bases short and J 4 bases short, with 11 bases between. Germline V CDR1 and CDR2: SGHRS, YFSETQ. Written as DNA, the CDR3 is TGCGCCAGCAGCCAATCGGACAGCTATGGCTACACCTTC. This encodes CASSQSDSYGYTF.

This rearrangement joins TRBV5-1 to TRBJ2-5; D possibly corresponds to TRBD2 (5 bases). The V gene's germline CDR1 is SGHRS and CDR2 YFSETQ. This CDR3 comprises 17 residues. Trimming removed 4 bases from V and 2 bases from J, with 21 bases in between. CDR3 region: CASSPAWSPAAQETQYF. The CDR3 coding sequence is TGCGCCAGCAGCCCCGCTTGGTCCCCAGCGGCTCAAGAGACCCAGTACTTC. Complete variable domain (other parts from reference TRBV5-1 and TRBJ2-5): KAGVTQTPRYLIKTRGQQVTLSCSPISGHRSVSWYQQTPGQGLQFLFEYFSETQRNKGNFPGRFSGRQFSNSRSEMNVSTLELGDSALYLCASSPAWSPAAQETQYFGPGTRLLVL.

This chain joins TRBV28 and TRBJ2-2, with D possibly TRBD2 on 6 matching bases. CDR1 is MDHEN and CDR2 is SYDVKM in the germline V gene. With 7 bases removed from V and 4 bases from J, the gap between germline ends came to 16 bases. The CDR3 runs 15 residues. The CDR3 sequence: CASIPWQGGTGELFF. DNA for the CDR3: TGTGCCAGCATCCCGTGGCAGGGAGGCACCGGGGAGCTGTTTTTT.

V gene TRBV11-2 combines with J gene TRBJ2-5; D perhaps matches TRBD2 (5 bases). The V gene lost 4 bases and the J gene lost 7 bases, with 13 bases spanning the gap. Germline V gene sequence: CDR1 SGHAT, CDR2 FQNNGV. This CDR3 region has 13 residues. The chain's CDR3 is CASSYGMSGTQYF. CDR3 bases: TGTGCCAGCAGCTACGGGATGTCGGGGACCCAGTACTTC. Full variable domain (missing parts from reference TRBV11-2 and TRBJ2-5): EAGVAQSPRYKIIEKRQSVAFWCNPISGHATLYWYQQILGQGPKLLIQFQNNGVVDDSQLPKDRFSAERLKGVDSTLKIQPAKLEDSAVYLCASSYGMSGTQYFGPGTRLLVL.

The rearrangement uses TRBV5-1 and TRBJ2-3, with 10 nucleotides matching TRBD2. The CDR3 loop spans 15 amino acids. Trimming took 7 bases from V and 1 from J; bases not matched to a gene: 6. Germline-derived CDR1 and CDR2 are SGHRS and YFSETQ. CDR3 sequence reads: CASQVAGGRTDTQYF. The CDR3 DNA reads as TGCGCCAGCCAGGTAGCGGGAGGACGCACAGATACGCAGTATTTT.

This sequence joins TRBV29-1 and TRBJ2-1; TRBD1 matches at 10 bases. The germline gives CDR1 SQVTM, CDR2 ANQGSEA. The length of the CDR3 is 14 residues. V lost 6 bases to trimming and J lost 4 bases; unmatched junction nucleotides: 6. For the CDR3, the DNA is TGCAGCGTACGAAGGACAGGGGGTTACAATGAGCAGTTCTTC. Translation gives CSVRRTGGYNEQFF.

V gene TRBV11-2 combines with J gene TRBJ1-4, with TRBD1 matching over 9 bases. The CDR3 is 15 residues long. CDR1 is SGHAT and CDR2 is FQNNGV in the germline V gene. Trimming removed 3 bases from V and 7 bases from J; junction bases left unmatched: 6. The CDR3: CASSLIQGAGEKLFF. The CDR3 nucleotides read TGTGCCAGCAGCTTGATACAGGGGGCCGGTGAAAAACTGTTTTTT.

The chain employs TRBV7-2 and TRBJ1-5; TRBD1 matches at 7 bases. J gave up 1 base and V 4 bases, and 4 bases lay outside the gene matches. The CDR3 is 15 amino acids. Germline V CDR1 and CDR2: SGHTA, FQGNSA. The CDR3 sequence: CASSYRQGSNQPQHF. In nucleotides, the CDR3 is TGTGCCAGCAGCTACCGACAGGGAAGCAATCAGCCCCAGCATTTT.

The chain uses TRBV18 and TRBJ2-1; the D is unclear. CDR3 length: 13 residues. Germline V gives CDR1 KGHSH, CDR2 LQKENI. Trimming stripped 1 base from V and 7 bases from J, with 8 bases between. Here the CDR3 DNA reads TGTGCCAGCTCACCACGATTAGGGAATGAGCAGTTCTTC. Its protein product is CASSPRLGNEQFF.

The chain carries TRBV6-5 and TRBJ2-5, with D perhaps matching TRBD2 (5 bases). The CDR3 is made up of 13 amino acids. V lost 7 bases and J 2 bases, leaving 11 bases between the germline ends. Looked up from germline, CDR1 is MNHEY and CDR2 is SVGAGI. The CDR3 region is CASKSSPQETQYF. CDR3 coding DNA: TGTGCCAGCAAGTCTAGCCCACAAGAGACCCAGTACTTC.

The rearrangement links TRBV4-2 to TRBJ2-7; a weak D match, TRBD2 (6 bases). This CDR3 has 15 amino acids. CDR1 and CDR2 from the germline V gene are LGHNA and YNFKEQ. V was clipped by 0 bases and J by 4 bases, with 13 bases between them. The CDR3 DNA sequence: TGTGCCAGCAGCCAAGATACGGGACGGGAGTACGAGCAGTACTTC. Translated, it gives CASSQDTGREYEQYF.

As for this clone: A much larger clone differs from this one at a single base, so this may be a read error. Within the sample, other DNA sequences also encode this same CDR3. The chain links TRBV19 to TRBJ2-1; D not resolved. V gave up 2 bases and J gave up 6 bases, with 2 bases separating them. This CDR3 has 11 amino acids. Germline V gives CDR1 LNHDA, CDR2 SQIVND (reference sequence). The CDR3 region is CASSISNEQFF. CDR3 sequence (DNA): TGTGCCAGTAGTATAAGCAATGAGCAGTTCTTC. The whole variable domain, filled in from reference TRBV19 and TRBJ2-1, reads DGGITQSPKYLFRKEGQNVTLSCEQNLNHDAMYWYRQDPGQGLRLIYYSQIVNDFQKGDIAEGYSVSREKKESFPLTVTSAQKNPTAFYLCASSISNEQFFGPGTRLTVL.

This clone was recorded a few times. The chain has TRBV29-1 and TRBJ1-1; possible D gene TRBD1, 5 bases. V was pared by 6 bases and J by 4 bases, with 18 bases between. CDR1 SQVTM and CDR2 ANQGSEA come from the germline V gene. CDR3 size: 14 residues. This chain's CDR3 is CSVGLPRGSTEAFF. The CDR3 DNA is TGCAGCGTAGGGCTACCCCGGGGGAGCACTGAAGCTTTCTTT.

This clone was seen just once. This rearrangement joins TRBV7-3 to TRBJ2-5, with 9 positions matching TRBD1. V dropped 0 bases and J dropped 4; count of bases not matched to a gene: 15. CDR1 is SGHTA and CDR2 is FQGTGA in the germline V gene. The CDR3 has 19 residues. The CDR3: CASSLTERTGVLYVETQYF. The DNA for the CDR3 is TGTGCCAGCAGCTTAACGGAACGGACAGGGGTTCTTTATGTAGAGACCCAGTACTTC.

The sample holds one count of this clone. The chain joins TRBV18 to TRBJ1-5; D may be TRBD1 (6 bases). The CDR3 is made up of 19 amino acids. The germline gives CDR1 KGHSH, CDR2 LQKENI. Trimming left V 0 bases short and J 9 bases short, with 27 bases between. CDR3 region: CASSPPNANVGRGLRPQHF. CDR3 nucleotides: TGTGCCAGCTCACCACCGAATGCAAACGTTGGCAGGGGTCTACGGCCCCAGCATTTT.

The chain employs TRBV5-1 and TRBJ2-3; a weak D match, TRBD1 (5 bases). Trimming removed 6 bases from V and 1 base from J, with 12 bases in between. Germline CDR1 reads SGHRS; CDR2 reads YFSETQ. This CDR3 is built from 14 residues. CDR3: CASTSDIGTDTQYF. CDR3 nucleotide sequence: TGCGCCAGCACTTCGGACATCGGCACAGATACGCAGTATTTT. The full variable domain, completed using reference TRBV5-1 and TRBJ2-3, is KAGVTQTPRYLIKTRGQQVTLSCSPISGHRSVSWYQQTPGQGLQFLFEYFSETQRNKGNFPGRFSGRQFSNSRSEMNVSTLELGDSALYLCASTSDIGTDTQYFGPGTRLTVL.

The CDR3 loop is CASSHLGGEETQYF. The CDR3 nucleotides are TGTGCCAGCAGCCACCTAGGGGGGGAAGAGACCCAGTACTTC. The rearrangement joins TRBV14 to TRBJ2-5, with D perhaps TRBD2 (7 bases). CDR3 length equals 14 residues. The germline V gene encodes CDR1 SGHDN and CDR2 FVKESK. Deletions cut 3 bases from V and 3 bases from J, with 11 bases between.